This note documents a single T cell receptor (beta chain) sequence. The antigen is unknown. Survey-level resolution applied to immunoSEQ assay v3.0. Using immunoSEQ multiplex PCR, the repertoire was profiled, and TCRdb retains in-frame clones only, with some absent. The table records approximately 15,000 clones, around nine tenths of them present only once. Trimming removed 3 bases at V and 3 bases at J, with 9 bases between. The CDR3 covers 14 residues. In germline, CDR1 is KGHSH, CDR2 LQKENI. The sample is drawn from a study of long-term antiretroviral therapy in people with HIV. General study points: Clones that had undergone expansion before ART dominated the repertoire at all time points. Increased diversity was seen after ART, yet it remained lower than in transplant donor controls.

The sample was unsorted PBMCs, taken 0.3 years after starting antiretroviral therapy. The chain is built from TRBV18 and TRBJ1-5, with D perhaps matching TRBD1 (6 bases). The receptor was isolated from a man between 60 and 75 years old with HIV. For the CDR3, the DNA is TGTGCCAGCTCACCCCAGGGGAACAATCAGCCCCAGCATTTT. This codes for CASSPQGNNQPQHF.